In its sample, the clone carrying this T cell receptor beta chain was seen a few times. The antigen is not known. Trimming pared 3 bases from V and 5 bases from J, leaving 8 bases between. Germline CDR1 KGHSH, CDR2 LQKENI. The CDR3 runs to 12 residues. Time point meaning: cycle 4 day 1 (C4D1), after five to seven weeks of nivolumab. After autologous stem cell transplantation all patients relapsed, and prior brentuximab vedotin exposure differed between cohorts. The patients, who had relapsed/refractory classical Hodgkin lymphoma, achieved best responses of complete response, partial response or progressive disease. This record comes from a study of PD-1 blockade in classical Hodgkin lymphoma. Study at large: Patients had nivolumab dosed at 3 mg/kg, delivered intravenously every 2 weeks. Points from the study as a whole: Individuals initiating nivolumab under 1 year after ASCT were excluded. Newly diagnosed patients had diversity similar to the baseline diversity of complete responders.

The repertoire was sequenced with immunoSEQ multiplex PCR; TCRdb's copy has only in-frame clones and lacks some. Of around 93,000 clones in the sample, approximately 78% are singletons; the top ten hold roughly 10%. This clonotype was sampled from a human donor with classical Hodgkin lymphoma. Sample: peripheral blood mononuclear cells (PBMCs), taken before the fourth cycle of nivolumab. This chain connects TRBV18 to TRBJ2-7, with TRBD2 as a possible D gene (6 bases). In DNA, the CDR3 is TGTGCCAGCTCACCGGGCGGGGACGAGCAGTACTTC. Translation gives CASSPGGDEQYF.